In its sample, the clone carrying this TCR beta chain was seen many times. This record belongs to a study of molecular identifiers for immune sequencing clone quantification. V dropped 2 bases and J dropped 1 base, with 11 bases sitting between them. Germline lookup yields CDR1 SGHRS and CDR2 YFSETQ. CDR3 length: 15 amino acids. TCRdb processed the PCR reads anew with MiXCR; each CDR3 protein has one entry. The sample contains 35,000 to 40,000 distinct CDR3 sequences, roughly 19% of which appear only once. The sample taken for sequencing was naive CD8+ T cells from blood, with Jurkat cell RNA spiked in. Subset reported: FACS-sorted CD8+CD4-CCR7+CD45RA+ naive T cells. The chain uses TRBV5-1 and TRBJ2-3, with D perhaps matching TRBD2 (5 bases). The sequence was obtained from a human donor in good health. Some libraries in this study had Jurkat cell RNA spiked in. The CDR3 DNA is TGCGCCAGCAGCTTCTGGGGAGAGGGCACAGATACGCAGTATTTT. Protein: CASSFWGEGTDTQYF.